This record looks at one TCR beta chain sequence and its context. Its target is not known. Method: immunoSEQ multiplex PCR; TCRdb's copy keeps in-frame clones and lacks some. The table shows about 85,000 clones, with more than 70% occurring only once. No infections or other immune events were documented during collection. The record originates from a study of identifying expanded T cells in peripheral blood. General study results and limits: Technical replicates showed approximately 1.2 changed clones; approximately two weeks roughly 16; four weeks 19. Across healthy donors, higher total template counts meant significantly greater approximately two-week count variance.

The germline gives CDR1 LGHNA, CDR2 YNFKEQ. The CDR3 has 18 amino acids. V shed 0 bases and J 5 bases; nucleotides not matched to a gene: 12. The origin of this receptor is a person aged 18 to 75 in good health. The genes are TRBV4-2 and TRBJ2-3, with 9 positions matching TRBD2. Input material: blood. CDR3 protein: CASSQELAGARLQDTQYF. The CDR3 nucleotides are TGTGCCAGCAGCCAAGAGTTAGCGGGGGCCCGTTTACAAGATACGCAGTATTTT.